Below, 14 T cell receptor beta chains from the same sample are listed, as sequenced in a study of blood T cell repertoires in COVID-19. Data came from immunoSEQ multiplex PCR; TCRdb stores just in-frame clones and leaves some out. The sample records approximately 280,000 clones, about 85% being singletons. The sample comprised PBMCs or T cells enriched from blood (not recorded which). The receptors stem from a woman in her 50s who had recovered from COVID-19.

The chain joins TRBV27 to TRBJ2-1; 12 bases fit TRBD2. CDR3 length: 16 residues. Germline V gene sequence: CDR1 MNHEY, CDR2 SMNVEV (reference sequence). Trimming removed 2 bases from V and 7 bases from J; junction bases left unmatched: 6. The CDR3: CASSLPSGGAENEQFF. In DNA, the CDR3 is TGTGCCAGCAGTTTACCTAGCGGGGGGGCAGAGAATGAGCAGTTCTTC.

This clone was observed a handful of times. The genes are TRBV19 and TRBJ2-5; 9 nucleotides match TRBD1. V lost 3 bases to trimming and J lost 5 bases; unmatched junction nucleotides: 10. Germline CDR1 reads LNHDA; CDR2 reads SQIVND (reference sequence). The CDR3 is 16 amino acids. The CDR3 nucleotides are TGTGCCAGTAGTATGCAGGGACAGGGAGAACGGGAGACCCAGTACTTC. This sequence encodes CASSMQGQGERETQYF. Looking up the rest from reference TRBV19 and TRBJ2-5 gives the full variable domain: DGGITQSPKYLFRKEGQNVTLSCEQNLNHDAMYWYRQDPGQGLRLIYYSQIVNDFQKGDIAEGYSVSREKKESFPLTVTSAQKNPTAFYLCASSMQGQGERETQYFGPGTRLLVL.

This clone was detected once. This rearrangement joins TRBV11-2 to TRBJ1-2; no reliable D call. Germline V CDR1 and CDR2: SGHAT, FQNNGV. The V end was cut by 5 bases, the J end by 2 bases, with 6 bases between. The CDR3 runs 12 residues. This CDR3 is CASSEANYGYTF. The CDR3 DNA is TGTGCCAGCAGCGAAGCCAACTATGGCTACACCTTC.

This rearrangement joins TRBV2 to TRBJ2-3, with TRBD1 identical over 8 bases. Germline lookup yields CDR1 SNHLY and CDR2 FYNNEI. This CDR3 is 16 amino acids long. Losses at the gene ends were 6 bases for V and 1 base for J; bases not matched to a gene: 9. The CDR3 spells CASSERTGYRTDTQYF. DNA of the CDR3: TGTGCCAGCAGCGAGAGGACAGGGTATCGCACAGATACGCAGTATTTT. Full variable domain (rest looked up from reference TRBV2 and TRBJ2-3): EPEVTQTPSHQVTQMGQEVILRCVPISNHLYFYWYRQILGQKVEFLVSFYNNEISEKSEIFDDQFSVERPDGSNFTLKIRSTKLEDSAMYFCASSERTGYRTDTQYFGPGTRLTVL.

V is TRBV27 and J is TRBJ1-1; a possible D gene is TRBD1 (6 bases). Trimming pared 5 bases from V and 0 bases from J, leaving 7 bases between. Germline V CDR1 and CDR2: MNHEY, SMNVEV (reference sequence). This CDR3 is 13 amino acids long. As DNA, the CDR3 is TGTGCCAGCAGTGGGGGCATGAACACTGAAGCTTTCTTT. Amino acids: CASSGGMNTEAFF.

The chain recombines TRBV7-2 with TRBJ2-5; no clear D gene. The CDR3 has 11 residues. Trimming took off 5 bases at V and 5 bases at J, with 6 bases between the two ends. Germline lookup yields CDR1 SGHTA and CDR2 FQGNSA. CDR3 nucleotides: TGTGCCAGCAGCAACCGGGAGACCCAGTACTTC. Translating it yields CASSNRETQYF.

The V and J genes are TRBV11-2 and TRBJ1-2; D call uncertain. V was cut by 5 bases and J by 1 base, with 11 bases left in between. The CDR3 runs 14 residues. Germline loops: CDR1 SGHAT, CDR2 FQNNGV. The CDR3 loop reads CASSQDSINYGYTF. CDR3 DNA: TGTGCCAGCAGCCAGGACTCTATTAACTATGGCTACACCTTC.

The genes are TRBV25-1 and TRBJ1-6, with no clear D. The CDR3 contains 16 residues. Trimming took off 4 bases at V and 0 bases at J, with 10 bases between the two ends. Germline assignment: CDR1 MGHDK and CDR2 SYGVNS. CDR3 in DNA: TGTGCCAGCAGTGGCGAGGGAAGCTCCTATAATTCACCCCTCCACTTT. Translation gives CASSGEGSSYNSPLHF.

This rearrangement joins TRBV18 to TRBJ2-2; 7 nucleotides align to TRBD2. Germline-derived CDR1 and CDR2 are KGHSH and LQKENI. The CDR3 is 16 residues long. J was trimmed by 0 bases and V by 2 bases; bases with no gene match: 3. CDR3 sequence reads: CASSPGTTANTGELFF. Here the CDR3 DNA reads TGTGCCAGCTCACCAGGGACTACTGCGAACACCGGGGAGCTGTTTTTT.

This clone was recorded once. The chain employs TRBV5-4 and TRBJ1-6; D is ambiguous. Trimming removed 6 bases from V and 0 bases from J, with 16 bases in between. This CDR3 is 17 amino acids long. Germline assignment: CDR1 SGHNT and CDR2 YYREEE (reference sequence). Written as DNA, the CDR3 is TGTGCCAGCACCTCTATCGAGGCGAGCTCCTATAATTCACCCCTCCACTTT. Translated: CASTSIEASSYNSPLHF.

The CDR3 here is CSVHPRRDTEAFF. In DNA, the CDR3 is TGCAGCGTCCACCCCCGGCGGGACACTGAAGCTTTCTTT. The chain recombines TRBV29-1 with TRBJ1-1; D is unclear. The CDR3 totals 13 residues. CDR1 and CDR2 from the germline V gene are SQVTM and ANQGSEA. The V end was cut by 6 bases, the J end by 3 bases, with 14 bases between.

The V and J genes are TRBV6-2 or TRBV6-3 and TRBJ2-5; 11 bases line up with TRBD2. V shed 0 bases and J 1 base; nucleotides not matched to a gene: 13. CDR3 length: 20 residues. Germline-derived CDR1 and CDR2 are MNHEY and SVGEGT. DNA for the CDR3: TGTGCCAGCAGTTACTCGAGTGTCTCTAGCGGGAGGCTAGCCCAAGAGACCCAGTACTTC. Translation: CASSYSSVSSGRLAQETQYF.

V is TRBV7-9 and J is TRBJ1-1, with 9 positions matching TRBD1. With V trimmed by 5 bases and J by 1 base, 11 bases remained unmatched. Germline V CDR1 and CDR2: SEHNR, FQNEAQ (reference sequence). The CDR3 covers 17 residues. The CDR3 loop is CASSRRDRVGKNTEAFF. As DNA, the CDR3 is TGTGCCAGCAGCAGGCGGGACAGGGTCGGGAAGAACACTGAAGCTTTCTTT.

V is TRBV5-6 and J is TRBJ2-1, with 14 bases aligning to TRBD2. The CDR3 is 17 amino acids. After removal of 5 bases from V and 7 bases from J, the junction contained 11 bases not matched to a gene. Germline V lookup: CDR1 SGHDT, CDR2 YYEEEE. The CDR3 DNA is TGTGCCAGCAGAACTGCAAGCGGGACTAGCGGGAGAAATGAGCAGTTCTTC. It translates to CASRTASGTSGRNEQFF.